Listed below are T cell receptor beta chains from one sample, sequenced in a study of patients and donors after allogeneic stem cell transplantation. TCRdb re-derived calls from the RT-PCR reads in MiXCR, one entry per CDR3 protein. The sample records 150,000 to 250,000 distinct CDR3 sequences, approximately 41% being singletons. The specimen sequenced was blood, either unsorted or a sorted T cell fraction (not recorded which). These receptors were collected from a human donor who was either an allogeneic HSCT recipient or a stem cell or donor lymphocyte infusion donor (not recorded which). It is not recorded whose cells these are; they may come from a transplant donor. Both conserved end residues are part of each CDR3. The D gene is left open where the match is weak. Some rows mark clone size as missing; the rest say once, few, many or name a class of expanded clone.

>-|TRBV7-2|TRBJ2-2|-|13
CASRTGDTGELFF
TGTGCCAGCAGGACAGGAGACACCGGGGAGCTGTTTTTT
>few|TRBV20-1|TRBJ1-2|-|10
CSASGLGYTF
TGCAGTGCTAGTGGCCTGGGCTACACCTTC
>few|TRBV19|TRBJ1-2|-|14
CASSIGGQIYGYTF
TGTGCCAGTAGTATCGGAGGACAGATCTATGGCTACACCTTC
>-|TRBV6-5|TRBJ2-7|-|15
CASSNGQGGSYEQYF
TGTGCCAGCAGTAATGGGCAAGGAGGCTCCTACGAGCAGTACTTC
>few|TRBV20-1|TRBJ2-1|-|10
CSARGSEQFF
TGCAGTGCTAGGGGTAGTGAGCAGTTCTTC
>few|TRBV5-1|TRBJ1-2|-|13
CASSSDGDYGYTF
TGCGCCAGCAGCTCAGACGGGGACTATGGCTACACCTTC
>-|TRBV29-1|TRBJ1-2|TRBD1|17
CSVEDRDRGNVNYGYTF
TGCAGCGTTGAAGATCGCGACAGGGGGAATGTCAACTATGGCTACACCTTC
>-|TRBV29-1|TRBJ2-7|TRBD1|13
CSVIRDRGYEQYF
TGCAGCGTTATCCGGGACAGGGGCTACGAGCAGTACTTC
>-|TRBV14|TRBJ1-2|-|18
CASSDVGDRLSLNYGYTF
TGTGCCAGCAGCGACGTTGGGGACCGCCTTTCCCTTAACTATGGCTACACCTTC
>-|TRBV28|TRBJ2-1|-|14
CASSFGTLIKEQFF
TGTGCCAGCAGTTTTGGGACCCTCATTAAGGAGCAGTTCTTC
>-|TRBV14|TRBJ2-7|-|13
CASSQMGGSEQYF
TGTGCCAGCAGCCAAATGGGGGGATCCGAGCAGTACTTC
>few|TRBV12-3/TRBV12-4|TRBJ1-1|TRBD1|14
CASSPGQGRSEAFF
TGTGCCAGCAGTCCCGGACAGGGGAGGTCTGAAGCTTTCTTT
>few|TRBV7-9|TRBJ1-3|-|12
CASSFLADTIYF
TGTGCCAGCAGCTTTTTAGCGGACACCATATATTTT
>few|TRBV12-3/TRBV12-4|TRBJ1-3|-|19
CASSLALRGRAPSGNTIYF
TGTGCCAGCAGTTTAGCGCTAAGGGGCAGGGCCCCCTCTGGAAACACCATATATTTT
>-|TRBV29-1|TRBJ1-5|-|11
CSVRGNQPQHF
TGCAGCGTTAGAGGGAATCAGCCCCAGCATTTT
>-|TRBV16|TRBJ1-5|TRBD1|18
CASSQSGQGSYSNQPQHF
TGTGCCAGCAGCCAATCGGGACAGGGGAGTTATAGCAATCAGCCCCAGCATTTT
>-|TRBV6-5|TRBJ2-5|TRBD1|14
CASSFGQGLETQYF
TGTGCCAGCAGTTTCGGACAGGGCCTTGAGACCCAGTACTTC
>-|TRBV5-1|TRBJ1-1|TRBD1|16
CASSSYRDRGDTEAFF
TGCGCCAGCAGCTCGTACCGGGACAGGGGAGACACTGAAGCTTTCTTT
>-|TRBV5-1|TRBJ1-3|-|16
CASSQDDRISGNTIYF
TGCGCCAGCAGCCAGGACGACAGAATCTCTGGAAACACCATATATTTT
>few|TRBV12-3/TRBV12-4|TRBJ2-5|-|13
CASSLASVETQYF
TGTGCCAGCAGTTTAGCCAGCGTAGAGACCCAGTACTTC
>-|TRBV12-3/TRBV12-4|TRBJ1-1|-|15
CASSPGDTMNTEAFF
TGTGCCAGCAGTCCAGGGGACACGATGAACACTGAAGCTTTCTTT
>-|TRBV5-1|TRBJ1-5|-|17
CASSPGVSGGRNQPQHF
TGCGCCAGCAGCCCGGGGGTGTCCGGAGGTCGCAATCAGCCCCAGCATTTT
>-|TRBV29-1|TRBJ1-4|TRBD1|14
CSVARTGLDEKLFF
TGCAGCGTTGCGCGGACAGGGTTGGATGAAAAACTGTTTTTT
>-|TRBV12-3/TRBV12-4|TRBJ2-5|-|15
CASSRRSTVQETQYF
TGTGCCAGCAGTCGACGATCGACGGTACAAGAGACCCAGTACTTC
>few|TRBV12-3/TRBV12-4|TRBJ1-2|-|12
CASSLQEAGYTF
TGTGCCAGCAGTTTACAGGAGGCAGGCTACACCTTC
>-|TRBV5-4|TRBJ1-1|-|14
CASSLGSAETEAFF
TGTGCCAGCAGCTTGGGTTCTGCGGAAACTGAAGCTTTCTTT
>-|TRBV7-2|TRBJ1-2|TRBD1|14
CASSSTGANYGYTF
TGTGCCAGCAGCTCGACAGGGGCTAACTATGGCTACACCTTC
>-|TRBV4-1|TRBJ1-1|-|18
CASSRLILPGQLTPEAFF
TGCGCCAGCAGCCGCTTAATATTACCGGGACAATTAACCCCTGAAGCTTTCTTT
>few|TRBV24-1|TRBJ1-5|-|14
CATSVSGSNQPQHF
TGTGCCACCAGTGTCTCGGGTAGCAATCAGCCCCAGCATTTT
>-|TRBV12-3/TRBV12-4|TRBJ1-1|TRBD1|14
CASSLKAGGTEAFF
TGTGCCAGCAGTTTAAAGGCAGGGGGCACTGAAGCTTTCTTT
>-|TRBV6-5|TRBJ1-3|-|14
CASSYSGVGNTIYF
TGTGCCAGCAGTTACTCAGGGGTGGGAAACACCATATATTTT
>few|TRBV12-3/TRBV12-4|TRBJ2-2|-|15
CASSLSALRGGELFF
TGTGCCAGCAGTTTATCGGCCCTCCGGGGCGGGGAGCTGTTTTTT
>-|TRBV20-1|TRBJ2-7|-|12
CSAMPPTYEQYF
TGCAGTGCTATGCCACCAACCTACGAGCAGTACTTC
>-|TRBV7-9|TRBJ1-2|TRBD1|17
CASSLNLGGASNYGYTF
TGTGCCAGCAGCTTAAACCTAGGGGGCGCTTCTAACTATGGCTACACCTTC